The sequence of this T cell receptor (beta chain) was determined in a study of shared clonotypes between healthy human individuals. Background on the study: Donors, aged 18 to 49, were two women and three men. Each donor's CD4 naive and CD4 memory cells filled three plates apiece, CD8 naive two, and CD8 memory one.

Data came from immunoSEQ multiplex PCR; TCRdb stores just in-frame clones and leaves some out. The sample has about 1.1 million clones, roughly 77% seen once. The study drew its donors from healthy HIV-negative adults without recent acute infections or vaccinations. Every donor, a Caucasian adult, lived in Nashville, Tennessee. Source material: memory CD4+ T cells from PBMCs. Subset defined: CD45RA-negative fraction. The receptor comes from a man between 18 and 35 years old in good health. Some clones in this sample may be carry-over from other donors' samples.

CDR3 coding DNA: TGTGCCAGCAGTTACCTAGTCGGGCAGCCCCAGCATTTT. Protein sequence: CASSYLVGQPQHF. J is TRBJ1-5 and V is TRBV6-5, with no clear D. Germline V lookup: CDR1 MNHEY, CDR2 SVGAGI. Trimming cost V 2 bases and J 7 bases, with 9 bases left between them. The CDR3 has 13 amino acids.